This entry concerns a single T cell receptor (beta chain). The antigen remains undetermined. This specimen belongs to a study of shared clonotypes between healthy human individuals. Study-wide results and limits: The sole specimen, blood, was sampled, and tissue repertoires likely differ.

Generated by immunoSEQ multiplex PCR, the TCRdb table keeps only in-frame clones and is missing some. This table holds more than 400,000 clones, about 96% found once. Trimming left V 3 bases short and J 5 bases short, with 26 bases between. From germline, CDR1 is MDHEN and CDR2 SYDVKM. This CDR3 has 18 residues. The gene calls are TRBV28 and TRBJ2-7; D remains unclear. What was sequenced was naive CD4+ T cells sorted from blood. Subset given: CD45RA+ positively selected. The TCR originated in a woman in her 30s in good health. CDR3 nucleotide sequence: TGTGCCAGCAGTTTGGTGTCTGGGAAGCCCGTATCAGTGGACGAGCAGTACTTC. As protein: CASSLVSGKPVSVDEQYF.